The 5 T cell receptor beta chains given below trace back to one sample, sequenced in a study of cytomegalovirus exposure and HLA in healthy donors. The PCR contained 60 Vbeta and 13 Jbeta primers. Sequencing was performed with immunoSEQ multiplex PCR; in TCRdb, only in-frame clones are kept and a portion is missing. The sample contains tens of thousands of clones, about 79% of which appear only once. Sequencing was done on a sample of PBMCs. These receptors were collected from a man between 50 and 59 years old in good health and CMV-seronegative.

This rearrangement joins TRBV4-3 to TRBJ2-3; 9 nucleotides agree with TRBD1. The CDR3 runs to 15 residues. The V segment lost 2 bases and the J segment 3 bases; nucleotides outside the gene matches: 3. Germline CDR1 is LGHNA and CDR2 is YSLEER. This CDR3 reads CASSQRDRETDTQYF. The CDR3 bases are TGCGCCAGCAGCCAAAGGGACAGGGAAACAGATACGCAGTATTTT.

CDR3 loop: CASSFSTSGGSSYEQYF. The CDR3 nucleotides are TGTGCCAGCAGCTTTTCCACTAGCGGGGGGAGCTCCTACGAGCAGTACTTC. The J gene is TRBJ2-7, the V gene TRBV7-8, with 12 bases fitting TRBD2. The CDR3 covers 17 residues. The germline gives CDR1 SGHVS, CDR2 FQNEAQ. The J segment lost 0 bases and the V segment lost 3 bases, leaving 6 bases of the junction unmatched.

The chain couples TRBV11-2 to TRBJ1-4; 8 nucleotides match TRBD1. V was clipped by 2 bases and J by 7 bases; unmatched bases: 6. Germline V lookup: CDR1 SGHAT, CDR2 FQNNGV. The CDR3 spans 15 residues. CDR3 nucleotides: TGTGCCAGCAGCTTATCACAGGGGGGATCTGAAAAACTGTTTTTT. Protein product: CASSLSQGGSEKLFF. Complete variable domain (other parts from reference TRBV11-2 and TRBJ1-4): EAGVAQSPRYKIIEKRQSVAFWCNPISGHATLYWYQQILGQGPKLLIQFQNNGVVDDSQLPKDRFSAERLKGVDSTLKIQPAKLEDSAVYLCASSLSQGGSEKLFFGSGTQLSVL.

For this clone: The same CDR3 is also encoded by other DNA sequences in this sample. The chain is built from TRBV5-1 and TRBJ2-7; D call uncertain. This CDR3 has 15 amino acids. Trimming took off 0 bases at V and 0 bases at J, with 10 bases between the two ends. Germline V gives CDR1 SGHRS, CDR2 YFSETQ. The DNA of the CDR3 is TGCGCCAGCAGCTTGGAGGCAGGAAGCTCCTACGAGCAGTACTTC. Its protein product is CASSLEAGSSYEQYF.

Concerning this clone itself: The junction and the germline gene differ at one end; a read error may be behind it. The chain couples TRBV15 to TRBJ2-7; 8 bases are a match to TRBD1. This CDR3 has 15 residues. Looked up from germline, CDR1 is LNHNV and CDR2 is YYDKDF (reference sequence). DNA for the CDR3: TGTGTCACCAGCAGGACAGGGTATGAGGACTACGAGCAGTACTTC. This gives the protein CVTSRTGYEDYEQYF.